This TCR beta chain was captured by sequencing in a study of cytomegalovirus exposure and HLA in healthy donors. The PCR made use of 60 Vbeta and 13 Jbeta primers. Profiled with immunoSEQ multiplex PCR; TCRdb holds only in-frame clones, not every one. Its table records 130,000 or so clones. CDR3 length: 15 residues. Trimming removed 0 bases at V and 3 bases at J, with 11 bases between. The germline V gene encodes CDR1 MNHEY and CDR2 SVGAGI. The sequenced sample was PBMCs. The source of this sequence is a young man in good health and CMV-seronegative. This sequence joins TRBV6-5 and TRBJ1-2; D perhaps matches TRBD1 (5 bases). The CDR3 sequence: CASSYSNQGYYGYTF. CDR3 nucleotides: TGTGCCAGCAGTTACTCGAACCAGGGCTACTATGGCTACACCTTC.